This T cell receptor beta chain is drawn from a study of spatial heterogeneity in lung cancer. Findings of the study overall: At resection, ubiquitous expanded tumor TCRs appeared in blood more than at follow-up.

Specified time point: sample taken at primary tumor resection. Donation came from 70 or so patients with untreated early-stage non-small cell lung cancer. V lost 3 bases and J 2 bases, leaving 10 bases between the germline ends. The germline gives CDR1 SGHRS, CDR2 YFSETQ. The CDR3 runs 14 residues. MiXCR, applied by TCRdb to the 5' RACE reads, yields one record per CDR3 protein. The sample yields fewer than 45,000 distinct CDR3 sequences, nearly 7% seen once. At least ten counts were recorded for this clonotype. Antigen: not known. This receptor was identified in a female donor with early-stage non-small cell lung cancer. The starting material was PBMCs, obtained at surgery. The V gene is TRBV5-1, the J gene TRBJ2-3, with D possibly TRBD1 on 5 matching bases. CDR3 sequence reads: CASSSRQFTDTQYF. CDR3 bases: TGCGCCAGCAGCTCCCGACAGTTCACAGATACGCAGTATTTT.